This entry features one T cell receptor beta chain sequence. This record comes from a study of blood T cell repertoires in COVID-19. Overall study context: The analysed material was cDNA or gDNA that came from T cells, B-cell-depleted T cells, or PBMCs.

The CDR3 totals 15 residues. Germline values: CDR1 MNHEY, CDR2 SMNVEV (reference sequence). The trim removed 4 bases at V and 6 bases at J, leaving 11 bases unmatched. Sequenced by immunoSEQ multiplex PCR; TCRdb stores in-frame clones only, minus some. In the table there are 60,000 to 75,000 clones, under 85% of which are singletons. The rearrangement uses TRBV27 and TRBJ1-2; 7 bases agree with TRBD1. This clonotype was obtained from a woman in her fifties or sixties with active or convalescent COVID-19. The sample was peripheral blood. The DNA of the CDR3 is TGTGCCAGCAGTTGGCCTTACAGGGGACGAGATGGCTACACCTTC. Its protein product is CASSWPYRGRDGYTF.